Below are 26 T cell receptor beta chains sequenced from a single sample in a study of vaccination and CD4 T cells after COVID-19. Sequencing of the DNA from cultured CD4+ T cells was carried out with the Oncomine TCR Beta short-read assay. TCRdb reanalysed the PCR reads using MiXCR and keeps one entry per CDR3 protein. The sample shows 15,000 to 20,000 distinct CDR3 sequences, approximately 50% of them seen only once. These receptors' targets are unknown. The sample's time point: late sampling 161 to 241 days after vaccination in three convalescent patients. Documented treatment: roughly 11-day PBMC culture with coronavirus spike peptide pools or control peptides (ViraFEST assay). Sequencing used CD4+ T cells from blood, cultured in vitro, obtained about 7 months after SARS-CoV-2 vaccination. The origin of the receptors is a human donor who had recovered from COVID-19.

The V call is TRBV15, the J call TRBJ2-5; 9 bases map to TRBD1. The germline V gene has CDR1 LNHNV and CDR2 YYDKDF (reference sequence). The CDR3 consists of 15 residues. V shed 9 bases and J 4 bases; nucleotides not matched to a gene: 12. The DNA of the CDR3 is TGTGCCACGACGGGGTGGGGGACAGGGACAGAGACCCAGTACTTC. It yields the protein CATTGWGTGTETQYF.

The V and J genes are TRBV20-1 and TRBJ2-1, with D uncertain. The CDR3 is made up of 15 amino acids. Trimming left V 4 bases short and J 0 bases short, with 13 bases between. From germline, CDR1 is DFQATT and CDR2 SNEGSKA (reference sequence). In nucleotides, the CDR3 is TGCAGTGCTAACGACCCCAAAAGCTCCTACAATGAGCAGTTCTTC. Translation: CSANDPKSSYNEQFF.

The chain employs TRBV7-2 and TRBJ2-7; 7 positions match TRBD2. CDR3 length: 15 residues. The germline CDR1 and CDR2 sequences are SGHTA and FQGNSA. V shed 2 bases, J shed 3 bases, and the junction held 7 bases outside the gene matches. Here the CDR3 DNA reads TGTGCCAGCAGCTTAAGGCCTAGCGGATACTACGAGCAGTACTTC. Protein product: CASSLRPSGYYEQYF.

The count of this clonotype is one. The chain employs TRBV15 and TRBJ2-1; TRBD2 matches at 9 bases. The V gene end was trimmed by 5 bases and the J gene end by 4 bases; junction bases not matched to a gene: 3. Germline V gives CDR1 LNHNV, CDR2 YYDKDF (reference sequence). The CDR3 consists of 14 residues. CDR3 loop: CATSLLAGYNEQFF. The DNA for the CDR3 is TGTGCCACCAGCCTACTAGCGGGTTACAATGAGCAGTTCTTC.

The chain joins TRBV7-2 to TRBJ1-2, with no clear D. Germline assignment: CDR1 SGHTA and CDR2 FQGNSA. The V end was cut by 1 base, the J end by 2 bases, with 5 bases between. The CDR3 has 13 amino acids. The DNA for the CDR3 is TGTGCCAGCAGCTTAGGCGGAAACTATGGCTACACCTTC. It yields the protein CASSLGGNYGYTF. The whole variable domain, remainder taken from reference TRBV7-2 and TRBJ1-2, is GAGVSQSPSNKVTEKGKDVELRCDPISGHTALYWYRQSLGQGLEFLIYFQGNSAPDKSGLPSDRFSAERTGGSVSTLTIQRTQQEDSAVYLCASSLGGNYGYTFGSGTRLTVV.

The chain employs TRBV7-3 and TRBJ2-1; weak D call: TRBD1 (6 bases). V was pared by 5 bases and J by 7 bases, with 15 bases between. The length of the CDR3 is 14 residues. Germline V gene lookup returns CDR1 SGHTA and CDR2 FQGTGA. The CDR3, as DNA: TGTGCCAGCAGCCCAGGACAGAGCATAAATGAGCAGTTCTTC. This codes for CASSPGQSINEQFF.

This chain joins TRBV10-3 and TRBJ2-1, with 9 bases matching TRBD2. The junction had 10 bases not matched to a gene; V was cut back by 4 bases and J by 9 bases. The CDR3 contains 15 residues. Germline V gene lookup returns CDR1 ENHRY and CDR2 SYGVKD. CDR3 protein: CAISVASGDRFEQFF. DNA of the CDR3: TGTGCCATCAGTGTTGCTAGCGGGGACCGTTTTGAGCAGTTCTTC.

V is TRBV24-1 and J is TRBJ2-1, with D uncertain. CDR1 is KGHDR, CDR2 SFDVKD, per germline. Trimming removed 3 bases from V and 2 bases from J, with 7 bases in between. The CDR3 loop spans 14 amino acids. The CDR3 region has the DNA TGTGCCACCAGTGATCCCCCTGCCTACAATGAGCAGTTCTTC. As protein: CATSDPPAYNEQFF.

The chain couples TRBV14 to TRBJ2-5; 16 bases map to TRBD2. The junction had 10 bases not matched to a gene; V was cut back by 2 bases and J by 4 bases. This CDR3 is 19 amino acids long. The germline V gene encodes CDR1 SGHDN and CDR2 FVKESK. CDR3 DNA: TGTGCCAGCAGCCAACCACCGGGACTAGCGGGAGGGGTGGGAGAGACCCAGTACTTC. Protein product: CASSQPPGLAGGVGETQYF.

The chain recombines TRBV10-3 with TRBJ1-1; a possible D gene is TRBD1 (5 bases). Germline loops: CDR1 ENHRY, CDR2 SYGVKD. The CDR3 has 13 residues. Trimming took 6 bases from V and 0 from J, leaving 8 bases between them. CDR3 coding DNA: TGTGCCATCAGCGACAGTATGAACACTGAAGCTTTCTTT. Translation gives CAISDSMNTEAFF.

This sequence joins TRBV2 and TRBJ2-2, with D possibly matching TRBD1 (6 bases). The CDR3 spans 14 residues. V lost 6 bases, J lost 5 bases, and 13 bases lay in between. Per the germline V gene, CDR1 is SNHLY and CDR2 is FYNNEI. CDR3 sequence (DNA): TGTGCCAGCAGCCGACAGGCCGGTACCGGGGAGCTGTTTTTT. Translated, it gives CASSRQAGTGELFF. The whole variable domain, remainder taken from reference TRBV2 and TRBJ2-2, is EPEVTQTPSHQVTQMGQEVILRCVPISNHLYFYWYRQILGQKVEFLVSFYNNEISEKSEIFDDQFSVERPDGSNFTLKIRSTKLEDSAMYFCASSRQAGTGELFFGEGSRLTVL.

CDR3 coding DNA: TGTGCCAGCACCAAATTAGACCTACTCTATAGCAATCAGCCCCAGCATTTT. Residues: CASTKLDLLYSNQPQHF. The chain couples TRBV6-1 to TRBJ1-5, with D uncertain. Trimming stripped 7 bases from V and 0 bases from J, with 19 bases between. In germline, CDR1 is MNHNS, CDR2 SASEGT. The CDR3 length is 17 residues.

The CDR3 loop is CSATLGRLNQPQHF. CDR3 DNA: TGCAGTGCTACATTAGGACGGCTCAATCAGCCCCAGCATTTT. V gene TRBV20-1 combines with J gene TRBJ1-5; D is ambiguous. The V end lost 4 bases, the J end lost 3 bases, and 13 bases lay between the germline ends. Looked up from germline, CDR1 is DFQATT and CDR2 is SNEGSKA (reference sequence). This CDR3 has 14 amino acids.

This clonotype was counted only a few times. The chain carries TRBV20-1 and TRBJ1-2; 7 nucleotides line up with TRBD1. CDR1 and CDR2 from the germline V gene are DFQATT and SNEGSKA (reference sequence). With 0 bases clipped from V and 4 bases from J, the junction kept 8 bases outside the gene matches. The CDR3 has 15 amino acids. CDR3 sequence (DNA): TGCAGTGCTAGAGATTCGCAGGGGGAGCCCTATGGCTACACCTTC. Translating gives CSARDSQGEPYGYTF.

The CDR3: CSARSVAGGVSYNEQFF. CDR3 DNA sequence: TGCAGTGCCAGATCGGTAGCGGGAGGGGTTTCCTACAATGAGCAGTTCTTC. The chain has TRBV20-1 and TRBJ2-1, with TRBD2 matching 11 bases. J was trimmed by 1 base and V by 6 bases; bases with no gene match: 11. This CDR3 has 17 residues. The germline gives CDR1 DFQATT, CDR2 SNEGSKA (reference sequence).

The chain recombines TRBV10-2 with TRBJ1-5, with a weak D call TRBD1 (5 bases). Looked up from germline, CDR1 is WSHSY and CDR2 is SAAADI. The CDR3 is 14 residues long. The ends were cut back, 3 bases at V and 7 bases at J, with 13 bases in the middle. The CDR3 sequence: CASSDSGVGQPQHF. The CDR3 DNA reads TGCGCCAGCAGTGATTCGGGGGTTGGGCAGCCCCAGCATTTT.

This clonotype appeared a few times. The chain recombines TRBV7-9 with TRBJ2-7; TRBD1 agrees at 7 bases. This CDR3 region has 16 residues. CDR1 and CDR2 (germline): SEHNR, FQNEAQ (reference sequence). V shed 6 bases and J 9 bases; nucleotides not matched to a gene: 20. In DNA form, the CDR3 reads TGTGCCAGCAGACCCACCAGCTACAGGGGCGACGTTGGGCAGTACTTC. Translating it yields CASRPTSYRGDVGQYF. Full variable domain (missing parts from reference TRBV7-9 and TRBJ2-7): DTGVSQNPRHKITKRGQNVTFRCDPISEHNRLYWYRQTLGQGPEFLTYFQNEAQLEKSRLLSDRFSAERPKGSFSTLEIQRTEQGDSAMYLCASRPTSYRGDVGQYFGPGTRLTVT.

This clonotype was detected only once. The chain recombines TRBV6-1 with TRBJ2-5, with D uncertain. Germline loops: CDR1 MNHNS, CDR2 SASEGT. V lost 4 bases, J lost 5 bases, and 8 bases lay in between. The CDR3 totals 12 residues. CDR3 DNA: TGTGCCAGCAGTGTTTCTTCCGAGACCCAGTACTTC. Translation: CASSVSSETQYF.

This rearrangement joins TRBV7-9 to TRBJ2-2; unclear D gene. CDR3 length: 15 amino acids. The germline V and J ends were trimmed by 6 bases and 1 base, with 12 bases remaining between them. Germline V gene data show CDR1 as SEHNR and CDR2 as FQNEAQ (reference sequence). Written as DNA, the CDR3 is TGTGCCAGCAGATCGTTCAAGGGGAACACCGGGGAGCTGTTTTTT. It translates to CASRSFKGNTGELFF.

The chain recombines TRBV4-2 with TRBJ1-6, with TRBD1 matching over 8 bases. The V gene's germline CDR1 is LGHNA and CDR2 YNFKEQ. The V gene end was trimmed by 3 bases and the J gene end by 10 bases; junction bases not matched to a gene: 8. The CDR3 sequence is 15 residues long. CDR3 bases: TGTGCCAGCAGCCAGGACAGGGAGAGGAGATCACCCCTCCACTTT. It codes for CASSQDRERRSPLHF.

This chain links TRBV25-1 with TRBJ2-1; TRBD2 might be the D (7 bases). The CDR3 length is 15 residues. Germline CDR1 MGHDK, CDR2 SYGVNS. Between the trimmed V and J ends, which lost 2 bases and 8 bases, there was a span of 16 bases. The CDR3 is CASSEVLGGADEQFF. CDR3 bases: TGTGCCAGCAGTGAAGTTTTAGGGGGGGCCGATGAGCAGTTCTTC.

The chain joins TRBV5-1 to TRBJ1-2, with no clear D. CDR1 and CDR2 from the germline V gene are SGHRS and YFSETQ. This CDR3 region has 13 residues. Between the trimmed V and J ends, which lost 2 bases and 3 bases, there was a span of 8 bases. The DNA of the CDR3 is TGCGCCAGCAGCTTTACGCAGGACTATGGCTACACCTTC. This gives the protein CASSFTQDYGYTF.

The chain carries TRBV21-1 and TRBJ2-1. TRBV21-1 is labeled a pseudogene. This CDR3 is built from 13 residues. Here the CDR3 reads CASSKRRDNEQFF. The CDR3 nucleotides are TGTGCCAGCAGCAAAAGACGGGACAATGAGCAGTTCTTC.

The chain recombines TRBV28 with TRBJ1-2; D is unresolved. The CDR3 has 11 residues. Trimming took 4 bases from V and 8 from J, leaving 8 bases between them. CDR1 and CDR2 from the germline V gene are MDHEN and SYDVKM. DNA for the CDR3: TGTGCCAGCAGTTCGACTCTCGGCTACACCTTC. It is translated as CASSSTLGYTF.

This clonotype was seen only a few times. The rearrangement links TRBV6-1 to TRBJ2-1; D unresolved. V gave up 0 bases and J gave up 6 bases, with 9 bases separating them. This CDR3 comprises 14 residues. Germline V gene data show CDR1 as MNHNS and CDR2 as SASEGT. The CDR3 DNA sequence: TGTGCCAGCAGTGAAGCTGACTGGGGCAATGAGCAGTTCTTC. This gives the protein CASSEADWGNEQFF.

V and J are TRBV10-3 and TRBJ2-7; D may match TRBD1 or TRBD2 (5 bases each). The CDR3 loop spans 13 amino acids. Germline V gives CDR1 ENHRY, CDR2 SYGVKD. Trimming cost V 5 bases and J 10 bases, with 18 bases left between them. CDR3 in amino acids: CAISQMGTPRQYF. CDR3 in DNA: TGTGCCATCAGTCAAATGGGGACCCCGCGTCAGTACTTC.